The 8 T cell receptor beta chains below were found in one sample sequenced in a study of naive and memory T cell subsets. Two oligonucleotides, mixed equimolar, formed the beta constant-region primer covering TRBC1 and TRBC2. From the UMI-ligation and nested PCR reads, TCRdb called clonotypes with MiXCR, one entry per CDR3 protein. The sample includes 120,000 to 150,000 distinct CDR3 sequences, approximately 15% of them seen just once. Material: naive CD4+ T cells from blood. These receptors came from a human donor in good health.

This clonotype was detected only a few times. The CDR3 sequence is CASSPPYVGAGELFF. The CDR3 nucleotides read TGTGCCAGCTCACCACCTTACGTAGGCGCCGGGGAGCTGTTTTTT. The chain combines TRBV18 with TRBJ2-2; D call uncertain. This CDR3 region has 15 residues. With 0 bases removed from V and 6 bases from J, the gap between germline ends came to 11 bases. Per germline, CDR1 KGHSH and CDR2 LQKENI.

There are a few counts of this clonotype. The V gene is TRBV12-3 or TRBV12-4, the J gene TRBJ2-1, with D possibly TRBD1 on 6 matching bases. V was shortened by 5 bases and J by 12 bases, with 17 bases between the two germline ends. CDR3 length: 13 residues. CDR3 sequence reads: CASSLLGGYGQFF. CDR3 nucleotide sequence: TGTGCCAGCAGTCTTCTAGGGGGTTATGGGCAGTTCTTC.

V gene TRBV7-2 combines with J gene TRBJ1-1, with a tentative D call TRBD1 (5 bases). Germline CDR1 SGHTA, CDR2 FQGNSA. The CDR3 is made up of 14 amino acids. V lost 5 bases and J 1 base, leaving 11 bases between the germline ends. The DNA for the CDR3 is TGTGCCAGCAGCGTAGGACATAAGAACACTGAAGCTTTCTTT. It codes for CASSVGHKNTEAFF.

V is TRBV6-6 and J is TRBJ1-2, with a weak D call TRBD1 (6 bases). V was trimmed by 4 bases and J by 7 bases, leaving 13 bases between them. CDR1 is MNHNY, CDR2 SVGAGI, per germline (reference sequence). The length of the CDR3 is 13 residues. In DNA form, the CDR3 reads TGTGCCAGCAGTTTCTCACAGGGATCTGGCTACACCTTC. Residues: CASSFSQGSGYTF.

Concerning this clonotype itself: One base away lies a much larger clone, so this may be a sequencing read error. J is TRBJ2-3 and V is TRBV7-6, with 8 positions matching TRBD1. The germline V gene has CDR1 SGHVS and CDR2 FNYEAQ. The CDR3 is 16 amino acids. The CDR3 DNA is TGTGTCAGCAGCTTAGTCGCAGGGGGCATTGCAGATACGCAGTATTTT. Translation: CVSSLVAGGIADTQYF.

The genes are TRBV14 and TRBJ2-7, with D perhaps matching TRBD1 (5 bases). This CDR3 is 13 amino acids long. Trimming removed 6 bases from V and 3 bases from J, with 12 bases in between. CDR1 and CDR2 (germline): SGHDN, FVKESK. CDR3 DNA sequence: TGTGCCAGCAGTCACAGGTATTTCTACGAGCAGTACTTC. It encodes CASSHRYFYEQYF.

This chain links TRBV29-1 with TRBJ1-3, with TRBD1 identical over 7 bases. Germline assignment: CDR1 SQVTM and CDR2 ANQGSEA. CDR3 length: 12 residues. The CDR3 DNA is TGCTCGGGACAGAGCTCTGGAAACACCATATATTTT. Translated, it gives CSGQSSGNTIYF.

The sample holds a few counts of this clonotype. V and J are TRBV12-3 or TRBV12-4 and TRBJ1-2, with TRBD1 matching over 7 bases. There are 13 residues in the CDR3. Trimming cost V 8 bases and J 4 bases; bases outside gene matches: 7. The chain's CDR3 is CASGTAPGYGYTF. The CDR3 DNA follows: TGTGCCAGCGGGACAGCCCCTGGCTATGGCTACACCTTC.